This entry concerns a single T cell receptor beta chain. Trimming removed 6 bases from V and 4 bases from J, with 9 bases in between. This CDR3 region has 12 residues. This specimen belongs to a study of blood T cell repertoires in COVID-19. Measured with immunoSEQ multiplex PCR; TCRdb has only the in-frame clones, and not every one. The sample lists around 63,000 clones, roughly 88% occurring once. Material for sequencing was peripheral blood. The gene calls are TRBV12-3 or TRBV12-4 and TRBJ1-2, with D perhaps TRBD1 (5 bases). The receptor's source is a man in his forties or fifties with active COVID-19. The CDR3 sequence is CASRMDIYGYTF. The CDR3 DNA sequence: TGTGCCAGCAGGATGGACATCTATGGCTACACCTTC.